This TCR beta chain was recorded in a study of T cell repertoires in cytomegalovirus infection (dated by TCRdb to the late 2010s). For the study in its entirety: Donor HLA type was relevant to the analysis, as public TCR beta signatures indicated carriage of CMV infection together with the matching HLA type. On the study overall, not on this receptor specifically: Carriers of CMV infection plus the relevant HLA type were discriminated by the cumulative frequency of public TCR beta family members in the study cohort and in an independent roughly 370-donor cohort. The ex vivo response was dominated by HLA-C-restricted CMV-specific TCR beta clonotypes, and the single most frequent clonotype in two of eight donors was supplied by these HLA-C-restricted clonotypes.

Worth noting for this clonotype: The antigen this receptor binds is unknown. Per-base quality was not reported, and no clone a single base away is much larger than it.

After removal of 0 bases from V and 1 base from J, the junction retains 3 bases not matched to a gene. Reading from cysteine to phenylalanine, the CDR3 counts 15 amino acids. The entry retains the CDR3 DNA only, 45 bases that are in frame from base 1. CDR1 is given as SGDLS and CDR2 as YYNGEE, both from the germline V gene. The listed sequencing device is Illumina HiSeq 1500. Through fastp at Q25 and MiXCR, TCRdb rebuilt clones from the public reads, retaining in-frame beta chains. Every distinct CDR3 protein forms one entry, paired with its most common genes and DNA. In all, the sample holds fewer than 200,000 distinct CDR3 sequences, and under 15% of those were seen once. Roughly 30% of the sample belongs to the ten largest clones.

The receptor's source is a human donor in good health (CMV status not recorded). Some clones in this sample may be carry-over from other donors' samples. This chain is built from TRBV9 and TRBJ2-7, with TRBD2 identical over 8 junction bases. What was sequenced was PBMCs. The nucleotides are TGTGCCAGCAGCGTAGAGGCTAGCGGGTCCTACGAGCAGTACTTC. Translated, it reads CASSVEASGSYEQYF.